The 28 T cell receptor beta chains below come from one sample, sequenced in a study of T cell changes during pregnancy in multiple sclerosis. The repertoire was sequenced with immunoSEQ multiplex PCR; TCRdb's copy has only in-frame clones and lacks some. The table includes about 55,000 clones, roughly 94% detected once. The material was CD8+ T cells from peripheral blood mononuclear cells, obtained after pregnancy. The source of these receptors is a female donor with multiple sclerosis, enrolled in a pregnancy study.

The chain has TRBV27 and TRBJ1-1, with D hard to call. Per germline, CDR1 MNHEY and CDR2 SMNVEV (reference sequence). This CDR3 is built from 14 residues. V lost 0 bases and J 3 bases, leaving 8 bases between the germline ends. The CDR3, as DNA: TGTGCCAGCAGTTTATCGAGAACAGACACTGAAGCTTTCTTT. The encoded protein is CASSLSRTDTEAFF.

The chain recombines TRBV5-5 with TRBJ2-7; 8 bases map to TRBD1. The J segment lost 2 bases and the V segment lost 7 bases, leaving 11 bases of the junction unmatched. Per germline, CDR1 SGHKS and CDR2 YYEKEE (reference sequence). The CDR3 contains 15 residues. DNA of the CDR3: TGTGCCAGCCGAAGTTCAGGGGGCGATCCCTACGAGCAGTACTTC. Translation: CASRSSGGDPYEQYF.

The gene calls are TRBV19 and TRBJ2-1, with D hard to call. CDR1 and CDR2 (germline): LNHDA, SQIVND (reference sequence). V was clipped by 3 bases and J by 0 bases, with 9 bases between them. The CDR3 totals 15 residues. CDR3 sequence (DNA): TGTGCCAGTAGTATCGAGCGAAGCTCCTACAATGAGCAGTTCTTC. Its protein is CASSIERSSYNEQFF.

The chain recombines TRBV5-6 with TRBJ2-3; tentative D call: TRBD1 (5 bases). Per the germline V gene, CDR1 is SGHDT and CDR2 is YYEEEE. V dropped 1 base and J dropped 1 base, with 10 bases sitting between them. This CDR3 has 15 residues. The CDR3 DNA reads TGTGCCAGCAGCTTGTCCCTAGGGGGCACAGATACGCAGTATTTT. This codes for CASSLSLGGTDTQYF. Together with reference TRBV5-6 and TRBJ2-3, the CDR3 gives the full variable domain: DAGVTQSPTHLIKTRGQQVTLRCSPKSGHDTVSWYQQALGQGPQFIFQYYEEEERQRGNFPDRFSGHQFPNYSSELNVNALLLGDSALYLCASSLSLGGTDTQYFGPGTRLTVL.

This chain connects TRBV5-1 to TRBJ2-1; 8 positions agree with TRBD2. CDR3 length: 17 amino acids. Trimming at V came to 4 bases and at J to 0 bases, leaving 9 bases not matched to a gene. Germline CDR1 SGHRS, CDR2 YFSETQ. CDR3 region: CASSIMPGTSSYNEQFF. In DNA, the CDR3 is TGCGCCAGCAGCATAATGCCGGGGACTAGCTCCTACAATGAGCAGTTCTTC.

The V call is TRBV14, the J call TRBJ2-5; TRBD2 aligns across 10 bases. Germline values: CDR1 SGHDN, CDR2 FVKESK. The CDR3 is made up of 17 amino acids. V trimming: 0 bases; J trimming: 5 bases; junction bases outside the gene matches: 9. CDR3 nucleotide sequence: TGTGCCAGCAGCCAAGATCTGGTAGCGGGAGGTGGGGAGACCCAGTACTTC. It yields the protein CASSQDLVAGGGETQYF.

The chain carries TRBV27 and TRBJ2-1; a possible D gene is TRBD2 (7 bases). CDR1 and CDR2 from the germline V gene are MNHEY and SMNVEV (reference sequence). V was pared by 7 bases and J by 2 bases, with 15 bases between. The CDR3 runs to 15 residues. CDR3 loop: CASKRGGATYNEQFF. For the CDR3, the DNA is TGTGCCAGCAAACGAGGGGGGGCCACCTACAATGAGCAGTTCTTC.

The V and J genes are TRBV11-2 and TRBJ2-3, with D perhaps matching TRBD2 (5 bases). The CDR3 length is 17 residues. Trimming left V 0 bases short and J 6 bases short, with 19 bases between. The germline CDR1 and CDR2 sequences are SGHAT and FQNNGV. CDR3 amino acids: CASSLDLAGTEWDTQYF. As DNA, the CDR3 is TGTGCCAGCAGCTTAGATCTTGCGGGCACCGAATGGGATACGCAGTATTTT.

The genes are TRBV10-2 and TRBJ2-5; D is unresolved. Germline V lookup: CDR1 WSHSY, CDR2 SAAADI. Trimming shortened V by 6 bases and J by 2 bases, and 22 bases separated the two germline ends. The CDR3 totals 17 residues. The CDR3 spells CASSVPGFASIQETQYF. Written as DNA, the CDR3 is TGCGCCAGCAGCGTCCCGGGTTTCGCCTCAATACAAGAGACCCAGTACTTC.

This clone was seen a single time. CDR3 in amino acids: CALLGPGEDEQYF. CDR3 in DNA: TGTGCCTTACTTGGTCCAGGGGAAGACGAGCAGTACTTC. The chain recombines TRBV2 with TRBJ2-7, with D tentatively TRBD1 (6 bases). V shed 11 bases and J shed 5 bases, with 19 bases lying between them. Germline assignment: CDR1 SNHLY and CDR2 FYNNEI. This CDR3 is built from 13 residues.

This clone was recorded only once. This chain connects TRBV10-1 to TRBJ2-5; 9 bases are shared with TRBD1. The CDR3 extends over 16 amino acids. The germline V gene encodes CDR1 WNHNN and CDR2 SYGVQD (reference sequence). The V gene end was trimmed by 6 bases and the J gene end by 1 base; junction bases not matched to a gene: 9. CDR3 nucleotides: TGCGCCAGCAGCGAGGGACAGGGCTTTTTCCAAGAGACCCAGTACTTC. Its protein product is CASSEGQGFFQETQYF.

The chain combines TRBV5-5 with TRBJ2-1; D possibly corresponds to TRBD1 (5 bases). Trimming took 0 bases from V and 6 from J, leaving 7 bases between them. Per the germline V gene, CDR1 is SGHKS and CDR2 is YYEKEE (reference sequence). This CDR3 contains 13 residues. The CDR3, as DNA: TGTGCCAGCAGCTTGGCCAGGGTCAATGAGCAGTTCTTC. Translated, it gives CASSLARVNEQFF.

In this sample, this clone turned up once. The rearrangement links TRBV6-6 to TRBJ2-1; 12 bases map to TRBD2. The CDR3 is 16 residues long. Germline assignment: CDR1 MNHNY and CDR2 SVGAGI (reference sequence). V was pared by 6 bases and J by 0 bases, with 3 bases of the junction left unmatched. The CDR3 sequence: CASSLAGGSSYNEQFF. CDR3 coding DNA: TGTGCCAGCAGCCTAGCGGGAGGGAGCTCCTACAATGAGCAGTTCTTC.

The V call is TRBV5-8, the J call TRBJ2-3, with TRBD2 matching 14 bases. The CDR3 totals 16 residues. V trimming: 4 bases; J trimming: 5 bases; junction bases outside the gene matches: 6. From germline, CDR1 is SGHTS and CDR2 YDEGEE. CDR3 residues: CASSVGLAGVLDTQYF. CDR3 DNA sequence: TGTGCCAGCAGCGTGGGACTAGCGGGAGTCTTAGATACGCAGTATTTT.

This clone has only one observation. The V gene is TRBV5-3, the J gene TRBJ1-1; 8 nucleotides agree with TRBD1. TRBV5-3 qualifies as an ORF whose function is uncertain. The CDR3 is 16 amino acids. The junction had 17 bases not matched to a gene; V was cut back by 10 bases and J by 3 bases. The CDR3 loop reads CASQLLGQEIHTEAFF. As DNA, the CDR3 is TGTGCCTCCCAGCTTTTGGGACAGGAGATTCACACTGAAGCTTTCTTT.

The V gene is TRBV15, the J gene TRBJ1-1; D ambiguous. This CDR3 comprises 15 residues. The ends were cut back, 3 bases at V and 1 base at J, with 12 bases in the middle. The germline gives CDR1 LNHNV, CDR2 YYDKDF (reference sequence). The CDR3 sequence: CATSSPGLKNTEAFF. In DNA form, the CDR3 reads TGTGCCACCAGCAGCCCAGGACTGAAGAACACTGAAGCTTTCTTT.

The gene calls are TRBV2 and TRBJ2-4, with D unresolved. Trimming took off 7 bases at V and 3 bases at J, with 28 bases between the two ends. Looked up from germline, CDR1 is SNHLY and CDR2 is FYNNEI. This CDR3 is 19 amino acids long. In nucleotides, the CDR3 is TGTGCCAGCAACTCCCGCCAGGAAAAAGCCACCCTTGGCAAAAACATTCAGTACTTC. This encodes CASNSRQEKATLGKNIQYF.

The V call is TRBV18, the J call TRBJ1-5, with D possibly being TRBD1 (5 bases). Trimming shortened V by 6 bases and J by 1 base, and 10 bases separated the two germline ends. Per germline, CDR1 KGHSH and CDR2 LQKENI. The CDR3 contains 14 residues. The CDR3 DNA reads TGTGCCAGCTCCCGGGGGGACAGCAATCAGCCCCAGCATTTT. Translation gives CASSRGDSNQPQHF.

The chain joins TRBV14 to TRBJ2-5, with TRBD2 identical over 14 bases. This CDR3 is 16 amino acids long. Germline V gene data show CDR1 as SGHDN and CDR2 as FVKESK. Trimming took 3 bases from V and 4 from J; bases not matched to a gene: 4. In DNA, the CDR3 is TGTGCCAGCAGCCATCGGACTAGCGGGAGGACAGAGACCCAGTACTTC. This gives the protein CASSHRTSGRTETQYF.

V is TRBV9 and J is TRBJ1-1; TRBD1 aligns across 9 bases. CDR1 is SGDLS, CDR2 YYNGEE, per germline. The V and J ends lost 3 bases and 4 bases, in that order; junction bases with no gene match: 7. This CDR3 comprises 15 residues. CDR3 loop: CASSAGTGPSTEAFF. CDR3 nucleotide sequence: TGTGCCAGCAGCGCGGGGACAGGGCCGAGCACTGAAGCTTTCTTT. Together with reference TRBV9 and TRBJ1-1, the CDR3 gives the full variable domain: DSGVTQTPKHLITATGQRVTLRCSPRSGDLSVYWYQQSLDQGLQFLIQYYNGEERAKGNILERFSAQQFPDLHSELNLSSLELGDSALYFCASSAGTGPSTEAFFGQGTRLTVV.

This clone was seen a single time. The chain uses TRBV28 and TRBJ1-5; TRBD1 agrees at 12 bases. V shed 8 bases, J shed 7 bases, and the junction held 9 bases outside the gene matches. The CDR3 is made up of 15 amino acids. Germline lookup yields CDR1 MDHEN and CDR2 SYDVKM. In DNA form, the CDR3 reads TGTGCCAGCGGGACGGGACAGGGGGCCAAGCAGCCCCAGCATTTT. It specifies CASGTGQGAKQPQHF. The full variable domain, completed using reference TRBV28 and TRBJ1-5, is DVKVTQSSRYLVKRTGEKVFLECVQDMDHENMFWYRQDPGLGLRLIYFSYDVKMKEKGDIPEGYSVSREKKERFSLILESASTNQTSMYLCASGTGQGAKQPQHFGDGTRLSIL.

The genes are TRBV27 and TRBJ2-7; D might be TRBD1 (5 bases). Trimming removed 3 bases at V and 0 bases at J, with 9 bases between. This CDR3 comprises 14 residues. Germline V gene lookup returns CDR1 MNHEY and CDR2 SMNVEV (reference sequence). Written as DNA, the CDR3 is TGTGCCAGCAGTTTGGGGCCTGCCTCCTACGAGCAGTACTTC. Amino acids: CASSLGPASYEQYF.

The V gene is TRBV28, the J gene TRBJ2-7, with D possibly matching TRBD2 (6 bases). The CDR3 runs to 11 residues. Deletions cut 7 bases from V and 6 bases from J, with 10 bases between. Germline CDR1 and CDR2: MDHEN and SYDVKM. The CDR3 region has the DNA TGTGCCAGCATCCGGGGAGGCGAGCAGTACTTC. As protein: CASIRGGEQYF.

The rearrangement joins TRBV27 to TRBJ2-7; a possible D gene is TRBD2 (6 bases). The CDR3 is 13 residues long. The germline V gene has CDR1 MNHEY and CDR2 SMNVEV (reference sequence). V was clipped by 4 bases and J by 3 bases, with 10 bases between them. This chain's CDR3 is CASSYKTSYEQYF. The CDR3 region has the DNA TGTGCCAGCAGTTATAAGACTAGCTACGAGCAGTACTTC.

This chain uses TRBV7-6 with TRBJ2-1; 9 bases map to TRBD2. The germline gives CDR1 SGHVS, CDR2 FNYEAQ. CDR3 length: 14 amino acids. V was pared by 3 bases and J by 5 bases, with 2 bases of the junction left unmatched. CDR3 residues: CASSLAGGDNEQFF. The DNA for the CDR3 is TGTGCCAGCAGCTTGGCGGGGGGGGACAATGAGCAGTTCTTC.

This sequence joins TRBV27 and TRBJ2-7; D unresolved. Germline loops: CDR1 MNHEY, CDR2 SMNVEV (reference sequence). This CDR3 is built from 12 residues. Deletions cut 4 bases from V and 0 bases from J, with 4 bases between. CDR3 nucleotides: TGTGCCAGCAGTTCAATCTCCTACGAGCAGTACTTC. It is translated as CASSSISYEQYF.

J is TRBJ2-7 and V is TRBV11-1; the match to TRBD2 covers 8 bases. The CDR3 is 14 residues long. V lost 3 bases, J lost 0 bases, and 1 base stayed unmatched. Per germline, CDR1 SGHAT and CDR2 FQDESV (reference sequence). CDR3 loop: CASSFSGISYEQYF. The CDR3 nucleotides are TGTGCCAGCAGCTTTAGCGGGATCTCCTACGAGCAGTACTTC. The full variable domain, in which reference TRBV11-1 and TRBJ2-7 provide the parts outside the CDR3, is EAEVAQSPRYKITEKSQAVAFWCDPISGHATLYWYRQILGQGPELLVQFQDESVVDDSQLPKDRFSAERLKGVDSTLKIQPAELGDSAMYLCASSFSGISYEQYFGPGTRLTVT.

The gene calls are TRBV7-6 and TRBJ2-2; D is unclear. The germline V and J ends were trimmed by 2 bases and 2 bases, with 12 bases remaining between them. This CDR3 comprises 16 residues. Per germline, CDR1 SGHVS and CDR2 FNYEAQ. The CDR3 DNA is TGTGCCAGCAGCTTAAGTAGTCCCCCCAACACCGGGGAGCTGTTTTTT. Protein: CASSLSSPPNTGELFF. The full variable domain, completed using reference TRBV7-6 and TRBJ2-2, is GAGVSQSPRYKVTKRGQDVALRCDPISGHVSLYWYRQALGQGPEFLTYFNYEAQQDKSGLPNDRFSAERPEGSISTLTIQRTEQRDSAMYRCASSLSSPPNTGELFFGEGSRLTVL.